The source of this TCR beta chain is a study of patients and donors after allogeneic stem cell transplantation. This clonotype has just a few counts. From the RT-PCR reads, TCRdb called clonotypes with MiXCR, one entry per CDR3 protein. Of over 400,000 distinct CDR3 sequences in the sample, 16% were seen once. The germline gives CDR1 SEHNR, CDR2 FQNEAQ (reference sequence). V shed 1 base and J shed 5 bases, with 15 bases lying between them. This CDR3 is 16 amino acids long. The sample comprised blood, either unsorted or a sorted T cell fraction (not recorded which). The receptor comes from a human donor who was either an allogeneic HSCT recipient or a stem cell or donor lymphocyte infusion donor (not recorded which). It is not recorded whose cells these are; they may come from a transplant donor. This chain links TRBV7-9 with TRBJ1-5; D ambiguous. The CDR3 spells CASSLVGRGYDQPQHF. For the CDR3, the DNA is TGTGCCAGCAGCTTAGTGGGCCGCGGGTACGATCAGCCCCAGCATTTT.